This T cell receptor beta chain is from a study of early T cells in non-severe SARS-CoV-2 infection (dated by TCRdb to the early 2020s). For the wider study: Because TCR sequencing was done on bulk RNA from unsorted whole blood, the alpha and beta chains could not be paired.

The paper as a whole reports these results and caveats: VDJdb matching was skewed toward anti-spike CD8 responses, so virus-specific expansions were likely underestimated and private and CD4 specificities were missed.

Ten or more counts support this clonotype. What antigen it recognizes has not been identified. Base qualities are not recorded, but no much larger clone differs from it by a single base. A case-control design nested within a healthcare worker cohort in London, UK, was used, with weekly nasopharyngeal swab PCR tests and blood sampling performed. Healthcare workers were recruited during the week of the UK lockdown, between 23 and 31 March 2020, and followed weekly for up to roughly 15 weeks. The library was built by means of 5' RACE. Sequencing was performed on a NextSeq 500. In the TCR library protocol, unique molecular identifiers were attached to individual cDNA molecules to correct for PCR bias and sequencing error. Both TCR alpha and beta chains were sequenced, and tight co-correlation was observed between alpha and beta sequence abundances in each sample. Per the authors' processing: Decombinator V4 was used to perform V gene, J gene and CDR3 annotation of TCR sequences. Expanded TCRs were defined as changing significantly between any two time points under a Poisson model with p below 0.0001. Abundances of TCRs were expressed as counts per million after normalisation to the total number of TCRs sequenced in each sample. TRAV1-2 paired with TRAJ12, TRAJ20 or TRAJ33 defined MAIT TCRs, while TRAV10 paired with TRAJ18 defined iNKT TCRs. A search of VDJdb, accessed on 1 November 2021, was run for TCRs annotated to CMV, EBV and SARS-CoV-2, with TCRs annotated for multiple antigens excluded. TCRdb reprocessing: public reads trimmed at Q25 with fastp, clones called with MiXCR, in-frame beta chains kept. Each entry is one CDR3 protein sequence, shown with its most common DNA and genes. TCRdb's processing, not the authors' own work, is the source of the V and J calls. The sample contains tens of thousands of distinct CDR3 sequences, 4.5% to 7.5% of them found a single time. Of the sample, about 3.6% falls within the top ten clones.

CDR1 and CDR2 are read off the germline V gene as ENHRY and SYGVKD. The CDR3 measures 14 amino acids from cysteine to phenylalanine. The CDR3 DNA has 42 bases and is translated from base 1. Trimming removed 6 bases from V and 3 bases from J, leaving 12 bases between the germline ends. The source was whole blood, collected at baseline. The chain was built from TRBV10-3 and TRBJ2-1; D gene: possibly TRBD1, on 6 matching bases. This sequence originates from an adult who was a healthcare worker with PCR-confirmed SARS-CoV-2 infection or an uninfected control (not recorded which). The bases read TGTGCCATCAGCGAGGGACACCTCTACAATGAGCAGTTCTTC. Its translation is CAISEGHLYNEQFF.